The 5 T cell receptor beta chains below were found in one sample sequenced in a study of PD-1 blockade in classical Hodgkin lymphoma. Using immunoSEQ multiplex PCR, the repertoire was profiled, and TCRdb retains in-frame clones only, with some absent. The data hold about 13,000 clones, with about 93% observed a single time. All patients experienced relapse after autologous stem cell transplantation, and brentuximab vedotin exposure was variable. Sequenced material: peripheral blood mononuclear cells (PBMCs), taken at baseline. These receptors were taken from a human donor with classical Hodgkin lymphoma.

The rearrangement joins TRBV6-5 to TRBJ2-1; 9 bases match TRBD1. The CDR3 contains 15 residues. The V segment lost 5 bases and the J segment 3 bases; nucleotides outside the gene matches: 5. Germline CDR1 reads MNHEY; CDR2 reads SVGAGI. CDR3 in DNA: TGTGCCAGCAGTGGACAGGGGACCTACTACAATGAGCAGTTCTTC. Its protein product is CASSGQGTYYNEQFF.

J is TRBJ1-1 and V is TRBV20-1, with D perhaps TRBD1 (5 bases). The CDR3 length is 11 residues. Trimming left V 8 bases short and J 3 bases short, with 10 bases between. From germline, CDR1 is DFQATT and CDR2 SNEGSKA (reference sequence). The CDR3 is CSPWGDTEAFF. CDR3 nucleotide sequence: TGCAGTCCCTGGGGGGACACTGAAGCTTTCTTT.

The chain carries TRBV19 and TRBJ2-7; 9 bases map to TRBD1. With V trimmed by 6 bases and J by 0 bases, 3 bases remained unmatched. This CDR3 has 14 amino acids. The germline V gene encodes CDR1 LNHDA and CDR2 SQIVND (reference sequence). The CDR3 region is CASSRDRVSYEQYF. As DNA, the CDR3 is TGTGCCAGTAGCCGGGACAGGGTCTCCTACGAGCAGTACTTC.

The chain carries TRBV11-2 and TRBJ2-7, with 8 bases fitting TRBD1. The CDR3 extends over 15 amino acids. Trimming took 5 bases from V and 3 from J; bases not matched to a gene: 9. Germline CDR1 reads SGHAT; CDR2 reads FQNNGV. CDR3 sequence: CASSPWTGLYYEQYF. The CDR3 DNA reads as TGTGCCAGCAGCCCTTGGACAGGGTTATACTACGAGCAGTACTTC.

This chain joins TRBV5-4 and TRBJ2-7; TRBD2 is a possible D gene (5 bases). V was pared by 0 bases and J by 4 bases, with 8 bases between. Germline V CDR1 and CDR2: SGHNT, YYREEE (reference sequence). The CDR3 extends over 13 amino acids. CDR3 in DNA: TGTGCCAGCAGCTTGGGGACTGTTTACGAGCAGTACTTC. Translated: CASSLGTVYEQYF.